This entry lists 23 T cell receptor beta chains sequenced from one sample in a study of Graves' ophthalmopathy and Graves' hyperthyroidism. Amplified material comprised TCR beta CDR3 regions derived from RNA transcripts. Scientists carried out first-round RT-PCR using HTBI primers and then a second-round multiplex PCR. TCRdb processed the multiplex PCR reads anew with MiXCR; each CDR3 protein has one entry. The repertoire holds 150,000 or so distinct CDR3 sequences, under 40% seen once, with approximately 6.3% in the top ten. Sequencing was done on a sample of peripheral blood. The receptors were gathered from a woman aged 40 to 50 with Graves' ophthalmopathy.

J is TRBJ1-6 and V is TRBV6-1, with a weak D call TRBD1 (6 bases). Germline loops: CDR1 MNHNS, CDR2 SASEGT. CDR3 length equals 14 residues. Trimming took 7 bases from V and 8 from J, leaving 15 bases between them. CDR3 loop: CASNAGGPDSPLHF. The CDR3 DNA is TGTGCCAGCAATGCGGGGGGCCCAGATTCACCCCTCCACTTT.

This chain links TRBV28 with TRBJ1-3; tentatively, D is TRBD1 (6 bases). This CDR3 region has 16 residues. Germline lookup yields CDR1 MDHEN and CDR2 SYDVKM. V dropped 5 bases and J dropped 0 bases, with 14 bases sitting between them. The CDR3 region has the DNA TGTGCCAGCAGTAACCCTCTAGGGGGCTCTGGAAACACCATATATTTT. Encoded protein: CASSNPLGGSGNTIYF.

The chain's CDR3 is CASSWTSGIETQYF. CDR3 DNA: TGTGCCAGCAGTTGGACTAGCGGGATTGAGACCCAGTACTTC. The chain employs TRBV6-5 and TRBJ2-5, with 12 bases matching TRBD2. Germline loops: CDR1 MNHEY, CDR2 SVGAGI. With 4 bases clipped from V and 5 bases from J, the junction kept 2 bases outside the gene matches. The CDR3 loop spans 14 amino acids.

This chain connects TRBV19 to TRBJ1-1; possible D gene TRBD1, 5 bases. The germline gives CDR1 LNHDA, CDR2 SQIVND (reference sequence). With 3 bases removed from V and 0 bases from J, the gap between germline ends came to 8 bases. The CDR3 extends over 14 amino acids. The CDR3 region is CASSIGALNTEAFF. The CDR3 nucleotides are TGTGCCAGTAGTATCGGGGCGTTGAACACTGAAGCTTTCTTT.

This clonotype occurred many times. The chain has TRBV6-2 or TRBV6-3 and TRBJ2-7, with 10 bases lining up with TRBD2. Trimming cost V 7 bases and J 5 bases; bases outside gene matches: 5. Per the germline V gene, CDR1 is MNHEY and CDR2 is SVGEGT. The CDR3 runs 13 residues. CDR3 bases: TGTGCCAGCATCCCAGCGGGAGGGCACGAGCAGTACTTC. This codes for CASIPAGGHEQYF.

This clonotype was seen repeatedly, ten times or more. This chain links TRBV18 with TRBJ2-2; TRBD1 might be the D (6 bases). The germline V gene encodes CDR1 KGHSH and CDR2 LQKENI. The CDR3 runs to 14 residues. The germline V and J ends were trimmed by 5 bases and 4 bases, with 11 bases remaining between them. CDR3 amino acids: CASSFYRATGELFF. As DNA, the CDR3 is TGTGCCAGCTCATTCTACAGGGCCACCGGGGAGCTGTTTTTT.

V gene TRBV12-3 or TRBV12-4 combines with J gene TRBJ2-4, with D maybe TRBD2 (6 bases). This CDR3 has 13 amino acids. With 2 bases removed from V and 9 bases from J, the gap between germline ends came to 11 bases. CDR3: CASSLLEGGIQYF. Here the CDR3 DNA reads TGTGCCAGCAGTTTATTGGAGGGAGGCATTCAGTACTTC.

The sample holds many counts of this clonotype. V usage is TRBV30 and J usage is TRBJ2-7; D unresolved. The CDR3 has 13 residues. Trimming took off 5 bases at V and 2 bases at J, with 13 bases between the two ends. The germline gives CDR1 GTSNPN, CDR2 SVGIG (reference sequence). The CDR3, as DNA: TGTGCCTGGGGGTCGCCAGGCCCCTACGAGCAGTACTTC. It encodes CAWGSPGPYEQYF. The whole variable domain, remainder taken from reference TRBV30 and TRBJ2-7, is SQTIHQWPATLVQPVGSPLSLECTVEGTSNPNLYWYRQAAGRGLQLLFYSVGIGQISSEVPQNLSASRPQDRQFILSSKKLLLSDSGFYLCAWGSPGPYEQYFGPGTRLTVT.

This clonotype was counted many times. The chain is built from TRBV12-3 or TRBV12-4 and TRBJ1-1, with a weak D call TRBD1 (5 bases). This CDR3 is 13 amino acids long. Between the trimmed V and J ends, which lost 6 bases and 8 bases, there was a span of 16 bases. The CDR3 here is CASRGGTGIEAFF. In DNA, the CDR3 is TGTGCCAGCAGGGGGGGAACAGGTATAGAAGCTTTCTTT.

V usage is TRBV19 and J usage is TRBJ1-2; D is ambiguous. Trimming removed 0 bases from V and 8 bases from J, with 10 bases in between. This CDR3 is 13 amino acids long. Per germline, CDR1 LNHDA and CDR2 SQIVND (reference sequence). The CDR3 DNA follows: TGTGCCAGTAGTATAGATGAGCGGCGGGGCTACACCTTC. Translated: CASSIDERRGYTF.

The J gene is TRBJ2-7, the V gene TRBV6-1; 10 positions match TRBD1. This CDR3 comprises 15 residues. The ends lost 7 bases at V and 3 bases at J; junction bases unmatched: 9. Germline CDR1 MNHNS, CDR2 SASEGT. This CDR3 reads CASNPSTGGFYEQYF. The CDR3 coding sequence is TGTGCCAGCAACCCTTCGACAGGGGGCTTCTACGAGCAGTACTTC.

CDR3 residues: CASSKGHSYEQYF. The CDR3 DNA follows: TGTGCCAGCAGTAAGGGACATTCCTACGAGCAGTACTTC. This sequence joins TRBV28 and TRBJ2-7, with a weak D call TRBD1 (6 bases). Germline CDR1 and CDR2: MDHEN and SYDVKM. CDR3 length: 13 residues. Trimming pared 5 bases from V and 1 base from J, leaving 9 bases between.

The sample holds many counts of this clonotype. The chain employs TRBV28 and TRBJ2-2; the D is unclear. CDR3 length: 12 residues. Germline CDR1 reads MDHEN; CDR2 reads SYDVKM. The germline V and J ends were trimmed by 3 bases and 7 bases, with 6 bases remaining between them. The CDR3 sequence is CASSLVSGELFF. CDR3 DNA sequence: TGTGCCAGCAGTTTGGTTAGCGGGGAGCTGTTTTTT.

There are many counts of this clonotype. This chain uses TRBV7-9 with TRBJ1-1; no clear D. V gave up 5 bases and J gave up 4 bases, with 8 bases separating them. CDR1 and CDR2 (germline): SEHNR, FQNEAQ (reference sequence). The CDR3 runs 12 residues. CDR3 residues: CASSADGTEAFF. DNA of the CDR3: TGTGCCAGCAGCGCGGACGGCACTGAAGCTTTCTTT.

This clonotype has ten or more counts. The gene calls are TRBV11-1 and TRBJ2-2, with TRBD2 matching 8 bases. The germline V gene has CDR1 SGHAT and CDR2 FQDESV (reference sequence). V dropped 2 bases and J dropped 7; count of bases not matched to a gene: 3. The CDR3 sequence is 14 residues long. CDR3 in DNA: TGTGCCAGCAGCTTAACGGCGGGAGGCGGGGAGCTGTTTTTT. It is translated as CASSLTAGGGELFF.

J is TRBJ2-7 and V is TRBV20-1; 7 nucleotides line up with TRBD1. The CDR3 extends over 11 amino acids. V lost 8 bases, J lost 2 bases, and 3 bases stayed unmatched. The V gene's germline CDR1 is DFQATT and CDR2 SNEGSKA (reference sequence). The CDR3 DNA reads as TGCAGTAGACAGGGACCCTACGAGCAGTACTTC. Translating gives CSRQGPYEQYF.

The table lists this clonotype with a few counts. V is TRBV7-2 and J is TRBJ1-1; D perhaps matches TRBD1 (6 bases). The CDR3 spans 15 residues. Germline V gene sequence: CDR1 SGHTA, CDR2 FQGNSA. Deletions cut 4 bases from V and 1 base from J, with 13 bases between. The CDR3 here is CASSSYRAKNTEAFF. The CDR3 DNA sequence: TGTGCCAGCAGCTCTTACAGGGCGAAGAACACTGAAGCTTTCTTT.

This clonotype was seen many times. A read error may produce the germline difference seen at one junction end. V and J are TRBV6-2 or TRBV6-3 and TRBJ2-7; D gene uncertain. CDR1 MNHEY and CDR2 SVGEGT come from the germline V gene. This CDR3 spans 12 amino acids. The CDR3 protein is CASSSRTLKLHF. CDR3 in DNA: TGTGCCAGCAGTTCTCGGACGCTGAAATTGCACTTC.

This clonotype was detected ten times or more. The V and J genes are TRBV10-3 and TRBJ2-7; D is perhaps TRBD2 (6 bases). Trimming took 2 bases from V and 7 from J, leaving 12 bases between them. This CDR3 is built from 13 residues. CDR1 is ENHRY and CDR2 is SYGVKD in the germline V gene. The chain's CDR3 is CAISEGTREEQYF. Written as DNA, the CDR3 is TGTGCCATCAGTGAGGGAACTCGGGAGGAGCAGTACTTC.

This clonotype was seen only a few times. This sequence joins TRBV28 and TRBJ1-1; TRBD1 agrees at 7 bases. Germline V gene lookup returns CDR1 MDHEN and CDR2 SYDVKM. The length of the CDR3 is 18 residues. The V segment lost 3 bases and the J segment 0 bases; nucleotides outside the gene matches: 13. In DNA, the CDR3 is TGTGCCAGCAGTTTGGTCGGGACAGCTACTTCCATGAACACTGAAGCTTTCTTT. Translation: CASSLVGTATSMNTEAFF. The whole variable domain, remainder taken from reference TRBV28 and TRBJ1-1, is DVKVTQSSRYLVKRTGEKVFLECVQDMDHENMFWYRQDPGLGLRLIYFSYDVKMKEKGDIPEGYSVSREKKERFSLILESASTNQTSMYLCASSLVGTATSMNTEAFFGQGTRLTVV.

V is TRBV20-1 and J is TRBJ2-2; D may be TRBD2 (6 bases). Germline CDR1 reads DFQATT; CDR2 reads SNEGSKA (reference sequence). The germline V and J ends were trimmed by 6 bases and 4 bases, with 18 bases remaining between them. The CDR3 sequence is 15 residues long. CDR3 amino acids: CSAKSPGRVTGELFF. In DNA form, the CDR3 reads TGCAGTGCCAAAAGCCCCGGGAGAGTCACCGGGGAGCTGTTTTTT.

The chain uses TRBV6-2 or TRBV6-3 and TRBJ1-1; no definite D call. The germline V gene has CDR1 MNHEY and CDR2 SVGEGT. The CDR3 is 14 residues long. The V gene lost 6 bases and the J gene lost 1 base, with 12 bases spanning the gap. The CDR3 region has the DNA TGTGCCAGCAGGCGACCTTTTGGGAACACTGAAGCTTTCTTT. This translates into CASRRPFGNTEAFF.

V gene TRBV29-1 combines with J gene TRBJ1-5; D gene uncertain. The germline gives CDR1 SQVTM, CDR2 ANQGSEA. Trimming pared 6 bases from V and 0 bases from J, leaving 9 bases between. This CDR3 is built from 13 residues. The CDR3 bases are TGCAGCGTAGGCAAAGATAGCAATCAGCCCCAGCATTTT. Protein product: CSVGKDSNQPQHF.